This TCR beta chain was captured by sequencing in a study of response to subunit inactivated influenza vaccine. Whole-study results and caveats: New T cells are recruited in small numbers by each seasonal influenza vaccination, according to the authors' suggestion.

The count of this clonotype is one. Its antigen remains unidentified. TCRdb itself ran the RT-PCR reads through MiXCR, one entry per CDR3 protein. The data hold about 570,000 distinct CDR3 sequences, with about an eighth observed a single time. The ends were cut back, 0 bases at V and 0 bases at J, with 7 bases in the middle. Germline loops: CDR1 ENHRY, CDR2 SYGVKD. This CDR3 is built from 15 residues. The receptor comes from a man aged 45-65 years who received an inactivated influenza vaccine. The rearrangement joins TRBV10-3 to TRBJ2-3; D gene uncertain. The sequenced sample was PBMCs from blood, obtained on the day of vaccination. CDR3 in amino acids: CAISESLGSTDTQYF. DNA for the CDR3: TGTGCCATCAGTGAGTCCTTGGGGAGCACAGATACGCAGTATTTT.